One sample yielded the 5 T cell receptor beta chains listed below, sequenced in a study of blood T cells in healthy people across ages. PCR was performed a second time for about 6 to 11 cycles using a sample-barcoded 5' primer and a J-beta primer mix. TCRdb used MiXCR to reprocess the 5' RACE reads, holding one entry per CDR3 protein. The sample has fewer than 950,000 distinct CDR3 sequences, about 37% seen once; the top ten hold 10% to 15%. Material for sequencing was blood. The receptor set was obtained from a man in his late teens or twenties in good health.

This clonotype was seen a handful of times. A much larger clone lies a single base off, so this may be a read error. The rearrangement uses TRBV20-1 and TRBJ2-5; TRBD2 matches at 9 bases. The J call may be mistaken, given a closer DNA end match to TRBJ2-1. CDR3 size: 12 residues. Per the germline V gene, CDR1 is DFQATT and CDR2 is SNEGSKA (reference sequence). CDR3 nucleotide sequence: TGCAGTGCGAGGACTAGCGACGAGACCCAGTTCTTC. Translated: CSARTSDETQFF.

The chain has TRBV10-3 and TRBJ1-1, with D possibly being TRBD1 (5 bases). Germline V lookup: CDR1 ENHRY, CDR2 SYGVKD. This CDR3 is 14 amino acids long. Trimming removed 11 bases from V and 2 bases from J, with 18 bases in between. The DNA for the CDR3 is TGTGCCCACTCGATAGAAGGGGCCAACACTGAAGCTTTCTTT. Its translation is CAHSIEGANTEAFF.

This clonotype appeared once. A read error may produce the germline difference seen at one junction end. The V call is TRBV6-2 or TRBV6-3, the J call TRBJ1-2; 7 nucleotides line up with TRBD1. This CDR3 has 15 amino acids. Per the germline V gene, CDR1 is MNHEY and CDR2 is SVGEGT. As DNA, the CDR3 is TGTGTCAGCAGACCCGGACAGGAGCTTAACTATGGCTACACCTTC. It translates to CVSRPGQELNYGYTF.

This clonotype has a single count. The genes are TRBV4-3 and TRBJ2-2; D is uncertain. V was clipped by 0 bases and J by 9 bases, with 14 bases between them. CDR1 and CDR2 from the germline V gene are LGHNA and YSLEER. The CDR3 runs to 15 residues. The CDR3 reads CASSQDTSGSRELFF. CDR3 coding DNA: TGCGCCAGCAGCCAAGATACGTCGGGTTCTAGGGAGCTGTTTTTT.

This clonotype was found many times. The rearrangement joins TRBV5-1 to TRBJ1-4, with D tentatively TRBD1 (5 bases). CDR1 is SGHRS, CDR2 YFSETQ, per germline. This CDR3 has 13 residues. V lost 3 bases, J lost 8 bases, and 11 bases lay in between. CDR3 in amino acids: CASSSGTSEKLFF. DNA for the CDR3: TGCGCCAGCAGCTCCGGGACGTCAGAAAAACTGTTTTTT.